A selection of T cell receptor beta chains follows, all from one sample in a study of cytomegalovirus exposure and HLA in healthy donors. Profiled with immunoSEQ multiplex PCR; TCRdb holds only in-frame clones, not every one. The sample shows roughly 220,000 clones, and about 1.1% sits with its ten largest clones. The sequenced material came from PBMCs. These receptors were taken from a girl aged 2 to 9 in good health and CMV-seropositive. The CDR3 runs from the conserved cysteine through the conserved F or W. The D gene is left open where the match is weak.

>-|TRBV25-1|TRBJ1-3
CASSEGFGGQSSGNTIYF
TGTGCCAGCAGTGAGGGATTTGGGGGCCAGAGCTCTGGAAACACCATATATTTT
>TRBD1|TRBV27|TRBJ2-1
CASSVSQGAGEQFF
TGTGCCAGCAGTGTGTCACAGGGGGCTGGTGAGCAGTTCTTC
>-|TRBV27|TRBJ2-7
CASSLLQGSEQYF
TGTGCCAGCAGTTTACTTCAGGGATCCGAGCAGTACTTC
>-|TRBV5-1|TRBJ1-1
CASSSGDTTEAFF
TGCGCCAGCAGCTCGGGGGATACCACTGAAGCTTTCTTT
>-|TRBV30|TRBJ2-6
CAWSTSGGSGANVLTF
TGTGCCTGGAGTACTTCCGGTGGCTCTGGGGCCAACGTCCTGACTTTC
>-|TRBV4-1|TRBJ2-7
CASSPGSAYEQYF
TGCGCCAGCAGCCCAGGGTCCGCCTACGAGCAGTACTTC
>TRBD1|TRBV6-1|TRBJ2-7
CASRDTGAPYEQYF
TGTGCCAGCAGGGATACAGGGGCCCCCTACGAGCAGTACTTC
>-|TRBV19|TRBJ2-3
CASSLRGLRTDTQYF
TGTGCCAGTAGCCTAAGGGGCCTACGCACAGATACGCAGTATTTT
>TRBD2|TRBV6-1|TRBJ2-2
CASSEFPREKFGELFF
TGTGCCAGCAGTGAATTCCCGCGGGAGAAATTCGGGGAGCTGTTTTTT
>TRBD2|TRBV11-2|TRBJ2-7
CASSLDRLAPDPEQYF
TGTGCCAGCAGCTTAGACAGACTAGCCCCCGATCCCGAGCAGTACTTC
>TRBD2|TRBV28|TRBJ2-7
CASLIEAAGVNEQYF
TGTGCCAGCCTTATTGAGGCCGCGGGAGTCAACGAGCAGTACTTC
>-|TRBV5-6|TRBJ2-1
CASSLKLRGPSQFF
TGTGCCAGCAGCTTAAAGTTGCGGGGGCCCTCACAGTTCTTC
>TRBD2|TRBV4-1|TRBJ2-3
CASSQASGGDTQYF
TGCGCCAGCAGCCAAGCTAGCGGGGGGGATACGCAGTATTTT
>-|TRBV28|TRBJ1-1
CASSSPRHGGLENTEAFF
TGTGCCAGCAGTTCTCCGAGGCACGGGGGGCTAGAGAACACTGAAGCTTTCTTT
>-|TRBV19|TRBJ1-1
CASRAPGQTMNTEAFF
TGTGCTAGTAGGGCCCCAGGACAGACCATGAACACTGAAGCTTTCTTT
>TRBD1|TRBV7-2|TRBJ2-1
CASSSSSGGYEVDEQFF
TGTGCCAGCAGCTCTAGTTCAGGGGGCTATGAAGTGGATGAGCAGTTCTTC
>TRBD1|TRBV6-1|TRBJ1-1
CASSAGTGLEAFF
TGTGCCAGCAGTGCCGGGACAGGGCTTGAAGCTTTCTTT
>TRBD2|TRBV19|TRBJ2-1
CASSPRRGVPRDEQFF
TGTGCCAGTAGTCCCCGCCGGGGGGTCCCGCGGGATGAGCAGTTCTTC
>-|TRBV18|TRBJ2-7
CASSPSLQVQGEQYF
TGTGCCAGCTCACCAAGTTTACAGGTCCAAGGCGAGCAGTACTTC
>-|TRBV10-3|TRBJ1-2
CATLVGELYYGYTF
TGTGCCACATTAGTCGGAGAACTTTACTATGGCTACACCTTC
>-|TRBV28|TRBJ2-3
CASSLKPDTQYF
TGTGCCAGCAGTTTGAAGCCAGATACGCAGTATTTT
>TRBD2|TRBV10-3|TRBJ2-2
CAIRDSSGANTGELFF
TGTGCCATCAGAGATTCTAGCGGGGCGAACACCGGGGAGCTGTTTTTT
>-|TRBV7-9|TRBJ1-2
CASSLGRAGSLANYGYTF
TGTGCCAGCAGCTTAGGCCGGGCAGGGTCCTTAGCTAACTATGGCTACACCTTC
>-|TRBV19|TRBJ2-1
CASSWANNEQFF
TGTGCCAGTAGTTGGGCTAACAATGAGCAGTTCTTC
>-|TRBV9|TRBJ2-7
CASSEGVYGDEQYF
TGTGCCAGCAGCGAGGGGGTTTACGGGGACGAGCAGTACTTC
>-|TRBV27|TRBJ2-7
CASSPGLSYEQYF
TGTGCCAGCAGTCCGGGACTTTCCTACGAGCAGTACTTC
>TRBD2|TRBV14|TRBJ2-3
CASSPVGAGGHPDTQYF
TGTGCCAGCAGCCCGGTCGGGGCGGGAGGGCACCCAGATACGCAGTATTTT
>TRBD2|TRBV7-9|TRBJ2-7
CASSLGGGSSYEQYF
TGTGCCAGCAGCTTAGGGGGCGGGAGCTCCTACGAGCAGTACTTC
>TRBD2|TRBV27|TRBJ2-7
CASSVSGAYSYEQYF
TGTGCCAGCAGTGTCAGCGGGGCCTACTCCTACGAGCAGTACTTC
>TRBD2|TRBV6-5|TRBJ2-3
CATTSGSLVSDTQYF
TGTGCCACAACCAGCGGGAGCCTCGTTTCAGATACGCAGTATTTT
>-|TRBV4-2|TRBJ1-1
CASSHIDGDTEAFF
TGTGCCAGCAGCCACATAGACGGAGACACTGAAGCTTTCTTT
>-|TRBV7-3|TRBJ2-2
CASSLNSDHTGELFF
TGTGCCAGCAGCTTAAACTCCGATCACACCGGGGAGCTGTTTTTT
>TRBD1|TRBV7-8|TRBJ1-5
CASSLEGTENQPQHF
TGTGCCAGCAGCTTAGAGGGGACAGAAAATCAGCCCCAGCATTTT
>TRBD2|TRBV28|TRBJ2-7
CASKTPGTSGAYEQYF
TGTGCCAGCAAAACTCCCGGGACTAGCGGGGCCTACGAGCAGTACTTC
>-|TRBV4-1|TRBJ1-1
CASSDWVQARAPEAFF
TGCGCCAGCAGCGATTGGGTGCAGGCCAGAGCCCCTGAAGCTTTCTTT
>TRBD1|TRBV28|TRBJ2-1
CASSPLKTGHNEQFF
TGTGCCAGCAGTCCCTTAAAGACAGGGCACAATGAGCAGTTCTTC
>TRBD2|TRBV19|TRBJ2-1
CASNSGANNEQFF
TGTGCCAGTAACAGCGGGGCTAACAATGAGCAGTTCTTC
>-|TRBV5-4|TRBJ2-7
CASSATGEGYEQYF
TGTGCCAGCAGCGCGACAGGGGAGGGCTACGAGCAGTACTTC
>-|TRBV7-9|TRBJ2-3
CASSLEGRETDTQYF
TGTGCCAGCAGCTTAGAGGGGCGCGAGACAGATACGCAGTATTTT
>-|TRBV27|TRBJ2-1
CASSSPFSGFPLDEQFF
TGTGCCAGCAGCTCTCCATTTAGCGGATTTCCCCTCGATGAGCAGTTCTTC
>-|TRBV30|TRBJ2-2
CAWKRVRRQFITGELFF
TGTGCCTGGAAACGAGTGCGGAGACAGTTTATAACCGGGGAGCTGTTTTTT
>-|TRBV5-1|TRBJ1-5
CASRAGETEQPQHF
TGCGCCAGCAGGGCCGGAGAGACTGAACAGCCCCAGCATTTT
>-|TRBV7-3|TRBJ2-3
CASSLFGGSTDTQYF
TGTGCCAGCAGCTTATTCGGGGGTAGCACAGATACGCAGTATTTT
>TRBD1|TRBV6-5|TRBJ2-1
CASSRDRAKQFF
TGTGCCAGCAGTCGGGACAGGGCGAAGCAGTTCTTC
>TRBD2|TRBV5-4|TRBJ2-3
CASSLVRGLAITDTQYF
TGTGCCAGCAGCTTGGTAAGGGGACTAGCGATCACAGATACGCAGTATTTT
>TRBD1|TRBV15|TRBJ2-7
CATSRGKSGTGGLEEQYF
TGTGCCACCAGCAGAGGAAAGTCCGGGACAGGGGGTTTAGAGGAGCAGTACTTC
>-|TRBV27|TRBJ1-1
CASSAQPYTEAFF
TGTGCCAGCAGTGCACAGCCTTACACTGAAGCTTTCTTT
>-|TRBV5-1|TRBJ1-4
CASSLGGVEKLFF
TGCGCCAGCAGCTTGGGGGGGGTGGAAAAACTGTTTTTT
>TRBD1|TRBV27|TRBJ2-1
CASSTGGSYNEQFF
TGTGCCAGCAGCACAGGGGGCTCCTACAATGAGCAGTTCTTC
>-|TRBV7-2|TRBJ2-3
CASSFDSPGEIGGDTQYF
TGTGCCAGCAGCTTCGATTCCCCTGGCGAAATCGGGGGAGATACGCAGTATTTT
>TRBD1|TRBV5-1|TRBJ1-4
CASSLASGGSEKLFF
TGCGCCAGCAGCTTGGCCTCAGGGGGAAGTGAAAAACTGTTTTTT
>TRBD1|TRBV6-6|TRBJ2-7
CASRRGVQGGDEQYF
TGTGCCAGCAGAAGGGGGGTACAGGGGGGCGACGAGCAGTACTTC
>-|TRBV1|TRBJ2-5
CTSSQGLAGETQYF
TGCACCAGCAGCCAAGGACTAGCTGGGGAGACCCAGTACTTC
>TRBD1|TRBV7-8|TRBJ2-3
CASSRGTVSVRSADTQYF
TGTGCCAGCAGCCGTGGGACAGTTAGCGTCCGTAGCGCAGATACGCAGTATTTT
>-|TRBV10-1|TRBJ2-3
CASSLGPSTDTQYF
TGCGCCAGCAGCCTAGGCCCTAGCACAGATACGCAGTATTTT
>-|TRBV7-9|TRBJ2-5
CASSLAGGLPAETQYF
TGTGCCAGCAGCTTAGCGGGCGGGTTACCTGCAGAGACCCAGTACTTC
>TRBD1|TRBV5-1|TRBJ1-2
CASSSTGRNGYTF
TGCGCCAGCAGCTCGACAGGGAGGAATGGCTACACCTTC
>TRBD2|TRBV5-6|TRBJ2-7
CASSGGTSGEEF
TGTGCCAGCAGCGGAGGGACTAGCGGGGAAGAGTTC